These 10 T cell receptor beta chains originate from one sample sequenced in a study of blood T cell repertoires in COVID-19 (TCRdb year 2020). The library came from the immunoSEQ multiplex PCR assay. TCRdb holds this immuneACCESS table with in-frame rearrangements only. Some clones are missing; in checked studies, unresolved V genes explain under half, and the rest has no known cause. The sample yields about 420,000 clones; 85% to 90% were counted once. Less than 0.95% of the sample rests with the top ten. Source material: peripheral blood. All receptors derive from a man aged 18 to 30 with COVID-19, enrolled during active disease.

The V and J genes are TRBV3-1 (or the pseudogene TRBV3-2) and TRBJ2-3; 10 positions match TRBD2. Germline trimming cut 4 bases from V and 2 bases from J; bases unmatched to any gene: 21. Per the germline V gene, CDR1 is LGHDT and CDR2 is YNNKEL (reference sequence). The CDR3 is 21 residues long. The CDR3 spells CASSRSTSGTLPLTPTDTQYF. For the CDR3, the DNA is TGTGCCAGCAGCCGGTCTACTAGCGGGACTCTTCCACTTACACCCACAGATACGCAGTATTTT.

The CDR3 loop is CASSSWTGSNTGELFF. The CDR3 coding sequence is TGCGCCAGCAGCTCATGGACAGGGAGCAACACCGGGGAGCTGTTTTTT. The gene calls are TRBV5-1 and TRBJ2-2, with 8 bases that match TRBD1. CDR1 is SGHRS, CDR2 YFSETQ, per germline. This CDR3 is built from 16 residues. Trimming at V came to 3 bases and at J to 2 bases, leaving 6 bases not matched to a gene.

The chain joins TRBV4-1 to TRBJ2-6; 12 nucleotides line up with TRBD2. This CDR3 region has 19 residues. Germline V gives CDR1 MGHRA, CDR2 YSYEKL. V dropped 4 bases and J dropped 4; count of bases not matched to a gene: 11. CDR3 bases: TGCGCCAGCAGCCGGCCTTCGGGACTAGCGGGCGTGGGGGCCAACGTCCTGACTTTC. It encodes CASSRPSGLAGVGANVLTF.

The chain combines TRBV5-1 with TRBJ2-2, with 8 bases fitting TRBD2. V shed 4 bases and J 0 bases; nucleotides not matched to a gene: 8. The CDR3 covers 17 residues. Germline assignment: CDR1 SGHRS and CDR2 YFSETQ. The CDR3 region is CASSRASGGANTGELFF. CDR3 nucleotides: TGCGCCAGCAGCCGGGCCAGCGGGGGCGCGAACACCGGGGAGCTGTTTTTT.

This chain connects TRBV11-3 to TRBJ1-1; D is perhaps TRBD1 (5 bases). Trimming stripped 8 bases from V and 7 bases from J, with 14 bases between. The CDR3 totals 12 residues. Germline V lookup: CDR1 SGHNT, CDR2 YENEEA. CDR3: CASQDTDREAFF. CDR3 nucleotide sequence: TGTGCCAGCCAGGACACCGACCGTGAAGCTTTCTTT. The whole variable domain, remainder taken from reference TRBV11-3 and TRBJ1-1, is EAGVVQSPRYKIIEKKQPVAFWCNPISGHNTLYWYLQNLGQGPELLIRYENEEAVDDSQLPKDRFSAERLKGVDSTLKIQPAELGDSAVYLCASQDTDREAFFGQGTRLTVV.

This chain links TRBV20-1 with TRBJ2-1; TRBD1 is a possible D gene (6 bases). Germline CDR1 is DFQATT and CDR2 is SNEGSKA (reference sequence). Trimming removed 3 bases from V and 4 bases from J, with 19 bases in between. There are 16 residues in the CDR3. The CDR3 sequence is CSASGLGQIFYNEQFF. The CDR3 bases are TGCAGTGCTAGTGGCCTAGGACAGATTTTTTACAATGAGCAGTTCTTC.

The CDR3 DNA reads as TGTGCCAGAGTACAGGGGGCAAGGTACGAGCAGTACTTC. It specifies CARVQGARYEQYF. The gene calls are TRBV6-5 and TRBJ2-7; 9 nucleotides match TRBD1. In germline, CDR1 is MNHEY, CDR2 SVGAGI. The J segment lost 4 bases and the V segment lost 9 bases, leaving 7 bases of the junction unmatched. The CDR3 is 13 residues long.

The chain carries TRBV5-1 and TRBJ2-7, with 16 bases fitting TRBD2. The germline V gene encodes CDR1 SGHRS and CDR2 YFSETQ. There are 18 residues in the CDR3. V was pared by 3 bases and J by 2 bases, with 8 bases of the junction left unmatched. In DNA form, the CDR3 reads TGCGCCAGCAGCTGGGGGACTAGCGGGAGGGCCGTTCCCTACGAGCAGTACTTC. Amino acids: CASSWGTSGRAVPYEQYF. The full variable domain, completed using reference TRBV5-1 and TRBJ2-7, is KAGVTQTPRYLIKTRGQQVTLSCSPISGHRSVSWYQQTPGQGLQFLFEYFSETQRNKGNFPGRFSGRQFSNSRSEMNVSTLELGDSALYLCASSWGTSGRAVPYEQYFGPGTRLTVT.

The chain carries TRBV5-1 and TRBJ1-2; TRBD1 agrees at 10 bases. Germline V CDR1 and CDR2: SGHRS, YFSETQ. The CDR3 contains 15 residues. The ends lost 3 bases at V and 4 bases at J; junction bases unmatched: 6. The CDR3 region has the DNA TGCGCCAGCAGCTCCGGGACAGGGGTCAGCTATGGCTACACCTTC. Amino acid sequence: CASSSGTGVSYGYTF.

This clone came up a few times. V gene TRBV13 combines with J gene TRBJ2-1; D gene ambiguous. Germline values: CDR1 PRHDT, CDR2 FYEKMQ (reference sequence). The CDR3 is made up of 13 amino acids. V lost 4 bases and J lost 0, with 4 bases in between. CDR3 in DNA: TGTGCCAGCAGCTGGAGCTCCTACAATGAGCAGTTCTTC. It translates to CASSWSSYNEQFF.